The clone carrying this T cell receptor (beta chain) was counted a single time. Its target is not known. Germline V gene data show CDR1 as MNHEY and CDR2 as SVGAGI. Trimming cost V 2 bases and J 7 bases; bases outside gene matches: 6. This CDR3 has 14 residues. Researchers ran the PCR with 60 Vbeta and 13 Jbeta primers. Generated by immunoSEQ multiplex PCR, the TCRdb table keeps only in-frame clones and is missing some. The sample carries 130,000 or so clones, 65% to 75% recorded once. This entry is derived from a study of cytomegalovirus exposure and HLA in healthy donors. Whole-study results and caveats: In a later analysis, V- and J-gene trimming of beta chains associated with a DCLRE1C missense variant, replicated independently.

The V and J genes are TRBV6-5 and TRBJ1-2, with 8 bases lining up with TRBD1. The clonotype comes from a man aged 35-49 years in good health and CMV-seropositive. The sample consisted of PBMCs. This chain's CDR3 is CASSYGGQDTGYTF. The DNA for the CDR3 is TGTGCCAGCAGTTACGGGGGACAGGATACTGGCTACACCTTC.